Listed below are T cell receptor beta chains from one sample, sequenced in a study of cytomegalovirus exposure and HLA in healthy donors. The table came from immunoSEQ multiplex PCR; TCRdb's copy has only in-frame clones and leaves some out. The table has roughly 130,000 clones, around 8.5% seen once. Sequences were obtained from PBMCs. The origin of the receptors is a man in his forties or fifties in good health and CMV-seronegative. Each CDR3 is given with its conserved first and last residue. The D gene is left open where the match is weak. Clone size is not always given. Where it is, it says once, few, many or a class for expanded clones.

CDR3 protein: CASSPGQPAFTF
CDR3 DNA: TGCGCCAGCAGCCCCGGACAGCCAGCGTTCACCTTC
D gene: NA
clone size: few
J gene: TRBJ1-2
V gene: TRBV4-1

CDR3 protein: CASSSVGGSPLHF
CDR3 DNA: TGTGCCAGCAGTTCCGTCGGGGGTTCACCCCTCCACTTT
D gene: NA
clone size: NA
J gene: TRBJ1-6
V gene: TRBV2

CDR3 protein: CASRPQGAGGYTF
CDR3 DNA: TGTGCCAGCAGACCCCAGGGGGCCGGTGGCTACACCTTC
D gene: TRBD1
clone size: few
J gene: TRBJ1-2
V gene: TRBV6-5

CDR3 protein: CASSDSEYNEQFF
CDR3 DNA: TGTGCCAGTAGCGACTCAGAGTACAATGAGCAGTTCTTC
D gene: NA
clone size: few
J gene: TRBJ2-1
V gene: TRBV19

CDR3 protein: CATEGYGYTF
CDR3 DNA: TGTGCCACAGAGGGCTATGGCTACACCTTC
D gene: NA
clone size: NA
J gene: TRBJ1-2
V gene: TRBV30

CDR3 protein: CASSTLTGSGNTIYF
CDR3 DNA: TGTGCCAGTAGTACCTTGACAGGCTCTGGAAACACCATATATTTT
D gene: NA
clone size: NA
J gene: TRBJ1-3
V gene: TRBV19

CDR3 protein: CASSSLAGGSYEQYF
CDR3 DNA: TGTGCCAGCAGTTCCCTAGCGGGGGGCTCCTACGAGCAGTACTTC
D gene: TRBD2
clone size: NA
J gene: TRBJ2-7
V gene: TRBV6-5

CDR3 protein: CASSEKGGYPYGYTF
CDR3 DNA: TGTGCCAGCAGTGAAAAGGGAGGTTATCCCTATGGCTACACCTTC
D gene: NA
clone size: few
J gene: TRBJ1-2
V gene: TRBV6-1

CDR3 protein: CASSYSSNEQYF
CDR3 DNA: TGTGCCAGCAGTTACTCGAGTAACGAGCAGTACTTC
D gene: NA
clone size: NA
J gene: TRBJ2-7
V gene: TRBV6-6

CDR3 protein: CASSLAAGGNQPQHF
CDR3 DNA: TGTGCCAGCAGCTTAGCGGCGGGGGGAAATCAGCCCCAGCATTTT
D gene: NA
clone size: NA
J gene: TRBJ1-5
V gene: TRBV7-6

CDR3 protein: CASSWGRYGYTF
CDR3 DNA: TGTGCCAGCAGCTGGGGCCGCTATGGCTACACCTTC
D gene: NA
clone size: NA
J gene: TRBJ1-2
V gene: TRBV5-8

CDR3 protein: CATLTSGGLPGANVLTF
CDR3 DNA: TGTGCCACCTTAACTAGCGGGGGTCTGCCTGGGGCCAACGTCCTGACTTTC
D gene: TRBD2
clone size: NA
J gene: TRBJ2-6
V gene: TRBV10-3

CDR3 protein: CSVESTGSGGYTF
CDR3 DNA: TGCAGCGTGGAATCCACAGGGTCGGGTGGCTACACCTTC
D gene: NA
clone size: NA
J gene: TRBJ1-2
V gene: TRBV29-1

CDR3 protein: CASSLHQGDNEQFF
CDR3 DNA: TGTGCCAGCAGCTTACACCAGGGCGACAATGAGCAGTTCTTC
D gene: NA
clone size: few
J gene: TRBJ2-1
V gene: TRBV7-3

CDR3 protein: CASSLLPEFSGNTIYF
CDR3 DNA: TGTGCCAGCAGCTTATTACCCGAGTTCTCTGGAAACACCATATATTTT
D gene: NA
clone size: NA
J gene: TRBJ1-3
V gene: TRBV7-2

CDR3 protein: CAGSGGFSNQPQHF
CDR3 DNA: TGTGCCGGCTCCGGGGGGTTTAGCAATCAGCCCCAGCATTTT
D gene: NA
clone size: NA
J gene: TRBJ1-5
V gene: TRBV6-1

CDR3 protein: CASHPRQGMDYEQYF
CDR3 DNA: TGCGCCAGCCATCCCCGACAGGGGATGGACTACGAGCAGTACTTC
D gene: TRBD1
clone size: NA
J gene: TRBJ2-7
V gene: TRBV5-1

CDR3 protein: CASSVDDRGRPQHF
CDR3 DNA: TGTGCCAGCAGCGTAGACGACAGGGGCAGGCCCCAGCATTTT
D gene: TRBD1
clone size: few
J gene: TRBJ1-5
V gene: TRBV9

CDR3 protein: CASSLSRSNTEAFF
CDR3 DNA: TGTGCCAGCAGTTTGAGCAGGTCTAACACTGAAGCTTTCTTT
D gene: NA
clone size: NA
J gene: TRBJ1-1
V gene: TRBV27

CDR3 protein: CASSLDRAQDTQYF
CDR3 DNA: TGTGCCAGCAGTCTCGACAGGGCCCAAGATACGCAGTATTTT
D gene: TRBD1
clone size: few
J gene: TRBJ2-3
V gene: TRBV27

CDR3 protein: CASSQAGSSYNSPLHF
CDR3 DNA: TGCGCCAGCAGCCAAGCGGGTAGCTCCTATAATTCACCCCTCCACTTT
D gene: NA
clone size: NA
J gene: TRBJ1-6
V gene: TRBV4-1

CDR3 protein: CASSHSRVAKNIQYF
CDR3 DNA: TGCGCCAGCAGTCATTCCCGGGTAGCCAAAAACATTCAGTACTTC
D gene: NA
clone size: few
J gene: TRBJ2-4
V gene: TRBV23-1

CDR3 protein: CASSVDTNTLKAFF
CDR3 DNA: TGCGCCAGCAGCGTCGACACCAACACATTGAAAGCTTTCTTT
D gene: NA
clone size: few
J gene: TRBJ1-1
V gene: TRBV5-1

CDR3 protein: CASTPKLGQGTEQYF
CDR3 DNA: TGCGCCAGCACTCCCAAATTAGGACAGGGTACCGAGCAGTACTTC
D gene: TRBD1
clone size: few
J gene: TRBJ2-7
V gene: TRBV10-2

CDR3 protein: CASRGRGRGTDTQYF
CDR3 DNA: TGTGCCAGCAGGGGAAGGGGGCGCGGCACAGATACGCAGTATTTT
D gene: TRBD1
clone size: NA
J gene: TRBJ2-3
V gene: TRBV6-1

CDR3 protein: CASSPPRAMYSYEQYF
CDR3 DNA: TGTGCCAGCAGTCCCCCTCGCGCAATGTATTCCTACGAGCAGTACTTC
D gene: NA
clone size: few
J gene: TRBJ2-7
V gene: TRBV6-6

CDR3 protein: CASSQGRLNTEAFF
CDR3 DNA: TGCGCCAGCAGCCAAGGGAGACTGAACACTGAAGCTTTCTTT
D gene: NA
clone size: many
J gene: TRBJ1-1
V gene: TRBV4-3

CDR3 protein: CASSFATGGTGELFF
CDR3 DNA: TGCGCCAGCAGCTTCGCAACAGGGGGCACCGGGGAGCTGTTTTTT
D gene: TRBD1
clone size: NA
J gene: TRBJ2-2
V gene: TRBV5-1

CDR3 protein: CASSTGQVNTGELFF
CDR3 DNA: TGTGCCAGCTCAACTGGACAGGTGAACACCGGGGAGCTGTTTTTT
D gene: TRBD1
clone size: few
J gene: TRBJ2-2
V gene: TRBV18

CDR3 protein: CASRRAGINEKLFF
CDR3 DNA: TGTGCCAGCAGGCGGGCCGGGATTAATGAAAAACTGTTTTTT
D gene: NA
clone size: few
J gene: TRBJ1-4
V gene: TRBV7-2

CDR3 protein: CASSQDTAGGYGTQYF
CDR3 DNA: TGCGCCAGCAGCCAAGATACGGCGGGGGGGTACGGGACCCAGTACTTC
D gene: TRBD2
clone size: NA
J gene: TRBJ2-5
V gene: TRBV4-3

CDR3 protein: CASSFPPGRLEAFF
CDR3 DNA: TGTGCCAGCAGCTTTCCCCCCGGCAGGCTTGAAGCTTTCTTT
D gene: NA
clone size: NA
J gene: TRBJ1-1
V gene: TRBV7-9